A selection of T cell receptor beta chains follows, all from one sample in a study of identical twins. TCRdb used MiXCR to reprocess the 5' RACE reads, holding one entry per CDR3 protein. This table has around 1.7 million distinct CDR3 sequences, around 29% appearing once. Sequenced input: cord blood. Receptors were obtained from a newborn girl in good health. Each CDR3 is given with its conserved first and last residue. D genes are given only for firm matches. Clone sizes are given selectively: once, few, many, or a class where the clone is expanded.

NA | TRBJ2-7 | TRBV4-2 | TRBD2 | TGTGCCAGCAACCAAGAAATTACTAGCGGCCAGAGCTCCTACGAGCAGTACTTC | CASNQEITSGQSSYEQYF
few | TRBJ1-2 | TRBV29-1 | TRBD1 | TGCAGCGTTGTACGACAGGGCAGCTCCTATGGCTACACCTTC | CSVVRQGSSYGYTF
NA | TRBJ2-7 | TRBV6-5 | TRBD2 | TGTGCCAGCAGCGGTAGCGGGAGGTCTCGCGAGCAGTACTTC | CASSGSGRSREQYF
few | TRBJ2-1 | TRBV12-5 | TRBD2 | TGTGCTAGTGGTTTAATTAGCGGGAGGGCTCGGGATGAGCAGTTCTTC | CASGLISGRARDEQFF
NA | TRBJ2-2 | TRBV20-1 | NA | TGCAGTGCTAGAGATAAAGCGGCCGGGGAGCTGTTTTTT | CSARDKAAGELFF
NA | TRBJ1-5 | TRBV11-2 | NA | TGTGCCAGCAGCCCCCTGTCGGGGGGGAATCAGCCCCAGCATTTT | CASSPLSGGNQPQHF
NA | TRBJ2-6 | TRBV20-1 | TRBD2 | TGCAGTGCTAGAGATCTCTCGGGGACTAGCTCTGGGGCCAACGTCCTGACTTTC | CSARDLSGTSSGANVLTF
NA | TRBJ2-6 | TRBV4-2 | NA | TGTGCCAGCAGCCAAGATGTCTTCGGTCTCACTGGGGCCAACGTCCTGACTTTC | CASSQDVFGLTGANVLTF
NA | TRBJ2-3 | TRBV12-3/TRBV12-4 | TRBD2 | TGTGCCGGCAGGTCTAGCGGGGGGTTGGATACGCAGTATTTT | CAGRSSGGLDTQYF
once | TRBJ2-1 | TRBV5-1 | NA | TGCGCCCGCAGCTTTCCTACTGATGAGCAGTTCTTC | CARSFPTDEQFF
NA | TRBJ2-5 | TRBV20-1 | TRBD1 | TGCAGTGCTAGGAAGGGGACGACAGGGCGTGGGACCCAGTACTTC | CSARKGTTGRGTQYF
many | TRBJ2-7 | TRBV12-3/TRBV12-4 | NA | TGTGCCAGCAGTTCTCGGAACGAGCAGTACTTC | CASSSRNEQYF
many | TRBJ2-3 | TRBV6-5 | TRBD1 | TGCGCCAGCAGCTACAGGGGAGATACGCAGTATTTT | CASSYRGDTQYF
NA | TRBJ2-7 | TRBV4-2 | NA | TGTGCCAGCAGCCAAGATGGTGTGGGCTACGAGCAGTACTTC | CASSQDGVGYEQYF
few | TRBJ2-3 | TRBV6-6 | NA | TGTGCCAGCAGCCGCGACTTACCCGATACGCAGTATTTT | CASSRDLPDTQYF
NA | TRBJ1-2 | TRBV2 | NA | TGTGCCAGTGCTTCCGGGACAAACTATGGCTACACCTTC | CASASGTNYGYTF
NA | TRBJ2-3 | TRBV2 | TRBD2 | TGTGCCAGAGCACGGGCGGGAGGGCTAGATACGCAGTATTTT | CARARAGGLDTQYF
NA | TRBJ2-2 | TRBV2 | NA | TGTGCCAGCAGCCGATCGTGGGACGGGGAGCTGTTTTTT | CASSRSWDGELFF
NA | TRBJ2-2 | TRBV20-1 | TRBD1 | TGCAGTGCTAGAGGGCAGGGGGCTTCCCCCGGGGGGCTGTTTTTT | CSARGQGASPGGLFF
NA | TRBJ1-4 | TRBV3-1 | NA | TGTGCCAGCAGCCAAGTTAAAACCGGGGGGGGGAATGAAAAACTGTTTTTT | CASSQVKTGGGNEKLFF
NA | TRBJ2-6 | TRBV7-2 | NA | TGTGCCAGCAGCCGCCGATCGGACGGGGCCAACGTCCTGACTTTC | CASSRRSDGANVLTF
NA | TRBJ2-1 | TRBV12-3/TRBV12-4 | TRBD2 | TGTGCCAGCAGTCCGGGGCTACAACCGCTAGCGGGGGGTGTCAATGAGCAGTTCTTC | CASSPGLQPLAGGVNEQFF
NA | TRBJ2-5 | TRBV4-1 | NA | TGCGCCAGCAGCCAAGTCTGGGACTGGAGGGATGAGCAGTACTTC | CASSQVWDWRDEQYF
NA | TRBJ2-7 | TRBV19 | TRBD2 | TGTGCCAGTAGTCCCAGACGGACTAGCGGGTACAATGAGCAGTACTTC | CASSPRRTSGYNEQYF
few | TRBJ1-1 | TRBV6-5 | NA | TGTGCCAGCAGTTACTCGGCCAGGGGTGAAGCTTTCTTT | CASSYSARGEAFF
few | TRBJ2-1 | TRBV2 | TRBD2 | TGTGCCAGCAAGGAGCGGGGGCCTCACAATGAGCAGTTCTTC | CASKERGPHNEQFF